These 22 T cell receptor beta chains came from one sample sequenced in a study of cytomegalovirus exposure and HLA in healthy donors. Both 60 Vbeta primers and 13 Jbeta primers went into the PCR. Profiled with immunoSEQ multiplex PCR; TCRdb holds only in-frame clones, not every one. The repertoire holds more than 110,000 clones, about 78% seen once, with about 2.8% in the top ten. The sequencing input was PBMCs. The receptors were gathered from a male donor in good health and CMV-seronegative.

In regard to this clone: An end of the junction differs from the germline gene, which may be a read error. The rearrangement uses TRBV27 and TRBJ1-5; weak D call: TRBD1 (5 bases). This CDR3 comprises 15 residues. CDR1 is MNHEY, CDR2 SMNVEV, per germline (reference sequence). The CDR3 DNA sequence: TGTTCCAGGGCCCTTTGCGGGGTGCGCAATCAGCCCCAGCATTTT. It translates to CSRALCGVRNQPQHF.

The chain uses TRBV27 and TRBJ2-7, with 12 positions matching TRBD2. CDR3 length: 14 residues. Germline CDR1 is MNHEY and CDR2 is SMNVEV (reference sequence). J lost 4 bases, V lost 6 bases, and 4 bases had no gene match. CDR3 bases: TGTGCCAGCAGCTTGACTAGCGGGGGTTACGAGCAGTACTTC. Translating gives CASSLTSGGYEQYF.

The gene calls are TRBV7-3 and TRBJ2-5; tentatively, D is TRBD2 (6 bases). With 2 bases removed from V and 1 base from J, the gap between germline ends came to 11 bases. The CDR3 runs to 15 residues. Germline V lookup: CDR1 SGHTA, CDR2 FQGTGA. CDR3 coding DNA: TGTGCCAGCAGCTTATTCCCGGGACTCCAAGAGACCCAGTACTTC. Protein sequence: CASSLFPGLQETQYF.

The chain has TRBV7-2 and TRBJ1-1; no clear D. Germline CDR1 and CDR2: SGHTA and FQGNSA. Trimming took off 1 base at V and 1 base at J, with 13 bases between the two ends. This CDR3 has 16 amino acids. In DNA, the CDR3 is TGTGCCAGCAGCTTAGAGGTTAGCATAAAGAACACTGAAGCTTTCTTT. Translating gives CASSLEVSIKNTEAFF.

The chain couples TRBV6-5 to TRBJ1-2, with 10 bases fitting TRBD1. Per germline, CDR1 MNHEY and CDR2 SVGAGI. V trimming: 6 bases; J trimming: 8 bases; junction bases outside the gene matches: 6. There are 13 residues in the CDR3. The CDR3 region has the DNA TGTGCCAGCAGACGCGGACAGGGGGGCGGCTACACCTTC. Its protein is CASRRGQGGGYTF.

The chain recombines TRBV6-5 with TRBJ1-1; D unresolved. The V gene lost 6 bases and the J gene lost 7 bases, with 9 bases spanning the gap. Germline values: CDR1 MNHEY, CDR2 SVGAGI. The CDR3 is 11 residues long. The DNA for the CDR3 is TGTGCCAGCAGGCGGGAGTGTGAAGCTTTCTTT. Protein sequence: CASRRECEAFF.

CDR3 region: CASSPDTMNTEAFF. Here the CDR3 DNA reads TGTGCCAGCTCCCCGGACACCATGAACACTGAAGCTTTCTTT. The chain links TRBV18 to TRBJ1-1, with D possibly TRBD1 on 5 matching bases. The germline V gene encodes CDR1 KGHSH and CDR2 LQKENI. CDR3 length: 14 amino acids. V gave up 6 bases and J gave up 0 bases, with 11 bases separating them.

This sequence joins TRBV29-1 and TRBJ2-2; D remains unclear. V lost 5 bases and J lost 8, with 27 bases in between. This CDR3 region has 17 residues. The V gene's germline CDR1 is SQVTM and CDR2 ANQGSEA. CDR3 amino acids: CSVRMLRHEAAGGELFF. In DNA, the CDR3 is TGCAGCGTTAGGATGTTGCGGCATGAGGCAGCCGGGGGGGAGCTGTTTTTT.

The chain joins TRBV12-5 to TRBJ2-1; TRBD2 might be the D (5 bases). Trimming removed 2 bases from V and 8 bases from J, with 7 bases in between. The V gene's germline CDR1 is LGHNT and CDR2 FRNRAP. This CDR3 comprises 12 residues. The CDR3 here is CASGLRDYEQFF. CDR3 DNA sequence: TGTGCTAGTGGTTTGCGGGATTATGAGCAGTTCTTC.

V gene TRBV5-8 combines with J gene TRBJ2-1, with TRBD2 matching over 8 bases. This CDR3 spans 15 amino acids. V was clipped by 4 bases and J by 8 bases; unmatched bases: 11. Per the germline V gene, CDR1 is SGHTS and CDR2 is YDEGEE. The CDR3 DNA reads TGTGCCAGCAGCCTAAGGGGACTAGTGACCTATGAGCAGTTCTTC. Its translation is CASSLRGLVTYEQFF.

This sequence joins TRBV4-2 and TRBJ1-4, with 7 bases matching TRBD1. V trimming: 7 bases; J trimming: 5 bases; junction bases outside the gene matches: 7. This CDR3 spans 14 amino acids. Germline V gives CDR1 LGHNA, CDR2 YNFKEQ. CDR3 sequence: CASNEGTENEKLFF. CDR3 in DNA: TGTGCCAGCAACGAAGGGACAGAAAATGAAAAACTGTTTTTT.

The rearrangement uses TRBV6-5 and TRBJ2-5; 8 bases are shared with TRBD1. Trimming took 1 base from V and 5 from J; bases not matched to a gene: 3. This CDR3 spans 14 amino acids. Germline-derived CDR1 and CDR2 are MNHEY and SVGAGI. This chain's CDR3 is CASSYWRQGETQYF. Written as DNA, the CDR3 is TGTGCCAGCAGTTACTGGAGACAGGGGGAGACCCAGTACTTC.

V usage is TRBV6-5 and J usage is TRBJ2-5, with 11 bases lining up with TRBD2. The CDR3 consists of 15 residues. V lost 10 bases, J lost 1 base, and 8 bases stayed unmatched. CDR1 MNHEY and CDR2 SVGAGI come from the germline V gene. The CDR3 DNA reads TGTGCCACCCAGAATCTAGCGGGGGGCCAAGAGACCCAGTACTTC. Its protein product is CATQNLAGGQETQYF.

V is TRBV7-2 and J is TRBJ2-1, with a weak D call TRBD2 (5 bases). V lost 0 bases to trimming and J lost 9 bases, with 9 bases between them. Germline V CDR1 and CDR2: SGHTA, FQGNSA. This CDR3 has 13 residues. CDR3 coding DNA: TGTGCCAGCAGCTTAGCCCCCGGGGTTGAGCAGTTCTTC. Encoded protein: CASSLAPGVEQFF. Drawing the rest from reference TRBV7-2 and TRBJ2-1, the complete variable domain is GAGVSQSPSNKVTEKGKDVELRCDPISGHTALYWYRQSLGQGLEFLIYFQGNSAPDKSGLPSDRFSAERTGGSVSTLTIQRTQQEDSAVYLCASSLAPGVEQFFGPGTRLTVL.

The rearrangement joins TRBV14 to TRBJ1-1; no clear D gene. The V and J ends lost 2 bases and 0 bases respectively, with 13 bases between them. This CDR3 contains 16 residues. Germline V CDR1 and CDR2: SGHDN, FVKESK. The CDR3 DNA reads TGTGCCAGCAGCCAATTGCCTGGGCGCATGAACACTGAAGCTTTCTTT. It translates to CASSQLPGRMNTEAFF.

J is TRBJ2-5 and V is TRBV5-1; D not resolved. The end of the DNA is better explained by TRBJ2-7, so the J call may be wrong. Germline V lookup: CDR1 SGHRS, CDR2 YFSETQ. The CDR3 totals 12 residues. The CDR3 loop is CASMSSHYEQYF. The CDR3 nucleotides are TGCGCCAGTATGTCAAGCCACTACGAGCAGTACTTC.

The rearrangement joins TRBV4-2 to TRBJ2-5, with TRBD2 matching 14 bases. Germline V gene sequence: CDR1 LGHNA, CDR2 YNFKEQ. CDR3 length equals 17 residues. Trimming cost V 2 bases and J 3 bases; bases outside gene matches: 5. Here the CDR3 reads CASSQSGTSGGEETQYF. For the CDR3, the DNA is TGTGCCAGCAGCCAATCCGGGACTAGCGGGGGCGAAGAGACCCAGTACTTC.

The rearrangement uses TRBV10-3 and TRBJ2-2; tentative D call: TRBD1 (5 bases). The CDR3 is made up of 14 amino acids. V shed 6 bases and J shed 1 base, with 9 bases lying between them. Looked up from germline, CDR1 is ENHRY and CDR2 is SYGVKD. In DNA form, the CDR3 reads TGTGCCATCAGCCTCACAGGGAACACCGGGGAGCTGTTTTTT. Translation: CAISLTGNTGELFF.

The V call is TRBV29-1, the J call TRBJ2-1; 8 nucleotides match TRBD2. V lost 6 bases to trimming and J lost 7 bases; unmatched junction nucleotides: 5. The CDR3 is 12 residues long. The germline V gene has CDR1 SQVTM and CDR2 ANQGSEA. The CDR3 reads CSVVAGYNEQFF. DNA for the CDR3: TGCAGCGTGGTAGCGGGATATAATGAGCAGTTCTTC.

The rearrangement links TRBV6-5 to TRBJ2-7; TRBD1 matches 9 bases. Looked up from germline, CDR1 is MNHEY and CDR2 is SVGAGI. The CDR3 runs 14 residues. With 5 bases clipped from V and 2 bases from J, the junction kept 4 bases outside the gene matches. This chain's CDR3 is CASSRTGVAYEQYF. Here the CDR3 DNA reads TGTGCCAGCAGTAGGACAGGGGTTGCCTACGAGCAGTACTTC.

The J gene is TRBJ2-7, the V gene TRBV2, with D possibly TRBD1 on 6 matching bases. This CDR3 has 14 amino acids. Germline-derived CDR1 and CDR2 are SNHLY and FYNNEI. Trimming shortened V by 2 bases and J by 5 bases, and 13 bases separated the two germline ends. CDR3 in amino acids: CASSETNRVDEQYF. The CDR3, as DNA: TGTGCCAGCAGTGAAACGAACAGGGTCGACGAGCAGTACTTC.

The chain couples TRBV30 to TRBJ1-6, with D unclear. This CDR3 is 15 amino acids long. Germline V CDR1 and CDR2: GTSNPN, SVGIG (reference sequence). Trimming took off 3 bases at V and 0 bases at J, with 9 bases between the two ends. The CDR3 region has the DNA TGTGCCTGGAGGTTACACAGCTCCTATAATTCACCCCTCCACTTT. Translating it yields CAWRLHSSYNSPLHF.